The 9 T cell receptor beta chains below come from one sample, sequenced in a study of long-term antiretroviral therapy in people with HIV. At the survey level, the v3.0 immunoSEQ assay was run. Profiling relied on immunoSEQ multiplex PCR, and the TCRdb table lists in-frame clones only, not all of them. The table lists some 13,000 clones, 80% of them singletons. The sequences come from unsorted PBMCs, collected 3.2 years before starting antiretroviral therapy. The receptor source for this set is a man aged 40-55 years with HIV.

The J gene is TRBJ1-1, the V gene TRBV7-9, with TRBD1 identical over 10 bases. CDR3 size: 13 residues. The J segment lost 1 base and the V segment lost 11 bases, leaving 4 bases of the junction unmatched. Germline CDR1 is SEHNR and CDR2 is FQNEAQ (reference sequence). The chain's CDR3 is CAGDRGRNTEAFF. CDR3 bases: TGTGCCGGCGACAGGGGGCGGAACACTGAAGCTTTCTTT.

The CDR3 region is CASRRGQTISTNEKLFF. CDR3 in DNA: TGCGCCAGCAGACGCGGACAGACTATTTCAACTAATGAAAAACTGTTTTTT. The chain links TRBV5-1 to TRBJ1-4; tentative D call: TRBD1 (6 bases). This CDR3 is 17 amino acids long. Germline loops: CDR1 SGHRS, CDR2 YFSETQ. The V end lost 5 bases, the J end lost 0 bases, and 17 bases lay between the germline ends.

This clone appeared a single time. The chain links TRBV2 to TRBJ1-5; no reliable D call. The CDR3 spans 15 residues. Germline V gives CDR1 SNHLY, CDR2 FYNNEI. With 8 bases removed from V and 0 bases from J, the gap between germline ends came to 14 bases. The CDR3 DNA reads TGTGCCAGCCGAACGGGCGGAGCTAGCAATCAGCCCCAGCATTTT. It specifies CASRTGGASNQPQHF.

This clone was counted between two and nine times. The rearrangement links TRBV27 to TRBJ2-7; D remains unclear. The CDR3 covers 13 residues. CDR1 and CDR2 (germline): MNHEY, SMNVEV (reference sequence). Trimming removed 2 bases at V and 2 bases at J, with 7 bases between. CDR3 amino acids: CASSLTPTYEQYF. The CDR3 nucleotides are TGTGCCAGCAGTTTAACTCCTACCTACGAGCAGTACTTC.

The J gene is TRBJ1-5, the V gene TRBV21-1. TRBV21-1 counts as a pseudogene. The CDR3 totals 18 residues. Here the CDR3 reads CASSKEVPLSYSNQPQHF. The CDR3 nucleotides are TGTGCCAGCAGCAAAGAGGTTCCGCTTTCCTATAGCAATCAGCCCCAGCATTTT.

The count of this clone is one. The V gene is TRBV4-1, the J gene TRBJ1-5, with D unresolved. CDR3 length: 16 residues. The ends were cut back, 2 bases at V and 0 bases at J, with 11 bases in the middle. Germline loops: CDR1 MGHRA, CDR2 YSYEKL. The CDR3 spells CASSQSGVSSNQPQHF. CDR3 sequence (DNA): TGCGCCAGCAGCCAATCTGGGGTCTCTAGCAATCAGCCCCAGCATTTT.

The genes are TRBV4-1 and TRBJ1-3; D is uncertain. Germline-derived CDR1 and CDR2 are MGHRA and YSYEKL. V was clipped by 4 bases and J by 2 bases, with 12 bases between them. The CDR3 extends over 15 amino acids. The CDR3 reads CASSPRELAGNTIYF. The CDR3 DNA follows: TGCGCCAGCAGCCCCCGCGAGCTTGCTGGAAACACCATATATTTT.

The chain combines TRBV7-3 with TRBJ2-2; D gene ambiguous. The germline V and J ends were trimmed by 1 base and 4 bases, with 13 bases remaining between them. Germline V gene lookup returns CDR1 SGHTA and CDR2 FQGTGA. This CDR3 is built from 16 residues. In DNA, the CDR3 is TGTGCCAGCAGCTTAAATCCAGGAGCTACCACCGGGGAGCTGTTTTTT. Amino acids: CASSLNPGATTGELFF.

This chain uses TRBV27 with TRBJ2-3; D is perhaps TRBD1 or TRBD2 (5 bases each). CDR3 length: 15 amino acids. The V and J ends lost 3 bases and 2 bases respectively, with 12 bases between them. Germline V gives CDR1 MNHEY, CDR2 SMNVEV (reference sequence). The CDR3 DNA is TGTGCCAGCAGTTTGGGGACGGTAGTCACAGATACGCAGTATTTT. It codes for CASSLGTVVTDTQYF.